Sequencing of this T cell receptor (beta chain) was carried out in a study of blood T cell repertoires in COVID-19. This CDR3 is built from 17 residues. Losses at the gene ends were 0 bases for V and 0 bases for J; bases not matched to a gene: 7. Germline V CDR1 and CDR2: MNHEY, SMNVEV (reference sequence). Repertoires were generated with immunoSEQ multiplex PCR, while TCRdb's copy carries only in-frame clones and drops some. This sample has some 70,000 clones, with about 83% found just once. The chain links TRBV27 to TRBJ2-7; 8 bases are shared with TRBD1. The sample comprised peripheral blood. The receptor comes from an elderly man with acute or convalescent COVID-19. DNA of the CDR3: TGTGCCAGCAGTTTATCGCGACAGGGGTTGTTCTCCTACGAGCAGTACTTC. Residues: CASSLSRQGLFSYEQYF.